Listed below are T cell receptor beta chains from one sample, sequenced in a study of control samples from healthy donors and cancer patients. Generated by immunoSEQ multiplex PCR, the TCRdb table keeps only in-frame clones and is missing some. The sample has 90,000 or so clones; roughly 80% are singletons. Material for sequencing was blood. The receptors were gathered from a man aged 30 to 45 in good health. CDR3s include the opening cysteine and the closing phenylalanine or tryptophan. The D gene is left open where the match is weak. Clone size appears in some rows only: once, few, many, or a class for an expanded clone.

. TRBJ2-7 TRBV18 . TGTGCCAGCTCACCAGACAAGAACTTCTACGAGCAGTACTTC CASSPDKNFYEQYF
. TRBJ2-1 TRBV7-9 TRBD2 TGTGCCGGCAGCTCCGAAGCGGGGGGTGAGCAGTTCTTC CAGSSEAGGEQFF
. TRBJ2-5 TRBV5-4 . TGTGCCAGCAGGGGTCCGGGAACCCAAGAGACCCAGTACTTC CASRGPGTQETQYF
. TRBJ2-1 TRBV7-7 TRBD2 TGTGCCAGCAGCACCCGCACTAGCGGGGGGGACAAATTCTACAATGAGCAGTTCTTC CASSTRTSGGDKFYNEQFF
. TRBJ2-7 TRBV19 . TGTGCCAGTAGTATAAGCAGGGGCTCCTACGAGCAGTACTTC CASSISRGSYEQYF
. TRBJ1-2 TRBV5-5 . TGTGCCAGCAGCTTGGCAGGGGCGGGGGGCTACACCTTC CASSLAGAGGYTF
. TRBJ2-7 TRBV9 . TGTGCCAGCAGCGAGACTGTACATTCCTACGAGCAGTACTTC CASSETVHSYEQYF
. TRBJ1-6 TRBV7-3 TRBD1 TGTGCCAGCAGCTTAAATCCGGACAGGACAAATTCACCCCTCCACTTT CASSLNPDRTNSPLHF
. TRBJ1-4 TRBV2 . TGTGCCAGCAGTGATAGGAGGGCCCCTAATGAAAAACTGTTTTTT CASSDRRAPNEKLFF
. TRBJ1-2 TRBV10-3 . TGTGCCATCAGTGAGAATGAACGGCTTTATGGCTACACCTTC CAISENERLYGYTF
. TRBJ1-6 TRBV2 . TGTGCCAGCACAGAAGGTGCATCCCATAATTCACCCCTCCACTTT CASTEGASHNSPLHF
few TRBJ2-5 TRBV30 TRBD2 TGTGCCTGGAGTAGATTAGCGGGGAAGGGGGAGACCCAGTACTTC CAWSRLAGKGETQYF
. TRBJ1-5 TRBV6-2/TRBV6-3 TRBD1 TGTGCCAGCAGTTACTGGCAGGGGGTGGATCAGCCCCAGCATTTT CASSYWQGVDQPQHF
. TRBJ2-2 TRBV19 TRBD2 TGTGCCAGTAGCCATAGCGGGGGGGCCGGGACCGGGGAGCTGTTTTTT CASSHSGGAGTGELFF
. TRBJ2-3 TRBV20-1 . TGCAGTGCTAGTGGTGGACACCGACCTATAACTAGCACAGATACGCAGTATTTT CSASGGHRPITSTDTQYF
once TRBJ2-7 TRBV7-9 TRBD2 TGTGCCAGCAGCTTAGTGGGGACTAGCGCGCACGAGCAGTACTTC CASSLVGTSAHEQYF
. TRBJ1-2 TRBV3-1/TRBV3-2 . TGTGCCAGCAGCCAAACGAGGGTGGGGGATGGCTACACCTTC CASSQTRVGDGYTF
once TRBJ1-4 TRBV18 . TGTGCCAGCTCACCACCGGACGGAGTTGGTGAAAAACTGTTTTTT CASSPPDGVGEKLFF